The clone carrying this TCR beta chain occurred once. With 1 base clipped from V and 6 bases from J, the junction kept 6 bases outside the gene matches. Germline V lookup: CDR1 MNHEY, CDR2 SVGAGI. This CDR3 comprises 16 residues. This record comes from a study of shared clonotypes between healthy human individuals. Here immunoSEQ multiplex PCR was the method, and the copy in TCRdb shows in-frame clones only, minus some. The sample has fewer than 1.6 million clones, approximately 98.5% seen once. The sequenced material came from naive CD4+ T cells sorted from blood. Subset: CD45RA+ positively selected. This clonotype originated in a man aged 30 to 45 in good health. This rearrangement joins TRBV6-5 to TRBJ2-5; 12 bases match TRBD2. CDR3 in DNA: TGTGCCAGCAGTTACTTGACTAGCGGGAGTATGAAGACCCAGTACTTC. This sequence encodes CASSYLTSGSMKTQYF.